This T cell receptor (beta chain) was observed in a study of Ad26.COV2.S vaccination and SARS-CoV-2 variants. Here immunoSEQ multiplex PCR was the method, and the copy in TCRdb shows in-frame clones only, minus some. The sample lists 300,000 to 350,000 clones, 88% occurring once. Treatment denoted: about 20 received Ad26.COV2.S at low or high dose, single or two shots; 5 received placebo; per-sample allocation not given. Specimens were obtained on day 63 following the first vaccine or placebo injection. There are 18 residues in the CDR3. CDR1 MNHEY and CDR2 SMNVEV come from the germline V gene (reference sequence). V trimming: 5 bases; J trimming: 0 bases; junction bases outside the gene matches: 13.

The sample here was peripheral blood, taken in a trial of Ad26.COV2.S vaccine versus placebo. The chain links TRBV27 to TRBJ2-7; 10 bases match TRBD2. The receptor's source is a person aged 18 to 59 who received the Ad26.COV2.S COVID-19 vaccine or a placebo. For the CDR3, the DNA is TGTGCCAGCAGTCATCAGGAGACTAGCGGGCATCACTCCTACGAGCAGTACTTC. Translating gives CASSHQETSGHHSYEQYF.